One and the same sample provided the 21 T cell receptor beta chains below, sequenced in a study of blood T cells in healthy people across ages. A second PCR of roughly 7 to 11 cycles used a sample-barcoded 5' primer and a J-beta primer mix. One entry per CDR3 protein results from TCRdb running MiXCR on the 5' RACE reads. The sample records some 1.1 million distinct CDR3 sequences, roughly two fifths being singletons. The sample taken for sequencing was blood. The receptors originated from a man younger than 30 in good health.

In this sample, this clonotype turned up a few times. The gene calls are TRBV7-7 and TRBJ2-5, with unresolved D. From germline, CDR1 is SSHAT and CDR2 FNYEAQ (reference sequence). V gave up 5 bases and J gave up 2 bases, with 9 bases separating them. This CDR3 comprises 13 residues. CDR3 residues: CASSPEPQETQYF. CDR3 nucleotide sequence: TGTGCCAGCAGCCCAGAACCACAAGAGACCCAGTACTTC.

This chain uses TRBV10-3 with TRBJ2-3; D is perhaps TRBD2 (7 bases). The CDR3 spans 15 residues. V lost 0 bases and J lost 5, with 12 bases in between. Germline CDR1 and CDR2: ENHRY and SYGVKD. The CDR3 DNA follows: TGTGCCATCAGTGAGTCGTCGGGGGGCAGAGATACGCAGTATTTT. Translation: CAISESSGGRDTQYF.

The chain links TRBV14 to TRBJ1-5; a weak D match, TRBD1 (6 bases). Trimming took off 3 bases at V and 1 base at J, with 13 bases between the two ends. In germline, CDR1 is SGHDN, CDR2 FVKESK. The CDR3 runs to 16 residues. In DNA form, the CDR3 reads TGTGCCAGCAGCCAGACCGGGGGCATAAGCAATCAGCCCCAGCATTTT. This codes for CASSQTGGISNQPQHF.

This clonotype appeared a few times. V gene TRBV20-1 combines with J gene TRBJ1-2, with a weak D call TRBD1 (6 bases). The CDR3 length is 14 residues. In germline, CDR1 is DFQATT, CDR2 SNEGSKA (reference sequence). Trimming shortened V by 0 bases and J by 3 bases, and 11 bases separated the two germline ends. The CDR3: CSARDLGGYYGYTF. The CDR3 coding sequence is TGCAGTGCTAGAGATCTCGGGGGCTACTATGGCTACACCTTC.

This clonotype has more than one count but fewer than ten. CDR3 protein: CASTPWLPTNEKLFF. In DNA, the CDR3 is TGTGCCAGCACCCCATGGTTGCCAACTAATGAAAAACTGTTTTTT. The V gene is TRBV27, the J gene TRBJ1-4, with unresolved D. Trimming stripped 7 bases from V and 0 bases from J, with 12 bases between. The CDR3 has 15 residues. CDR1 is MNHEY and CDR2 is SMNVEV in the germline V gene (reference sequence).

J is TRBJ2-2 and V is TRBV4-3; 9 nucleotides align to TRBD1. The trim removed 4 bases at V and 0 bases at J, leaving 12 bases unmatched. The CDR3 contains 19 residues. CDR1 is LGHNA and CDR2 is YSLEER in the germline V gene. CDR3 coding DNA: TGCGCCAGCAGCCCGACCTGGGACAGGGATTTTGCGAACACCGGGGAGCTGTTTTTT. It encodes CASSPTWDRDFANTGELFF.

The chain's CDR3 is CASSLDGPLIMNTEAFF. DNA for the CDR3: TGTGCCAGCAGCTTAGACGGTCCACTGATCATGAACACTGAAGCTTTCTTT. This chain connects TRBV7-2 to TRBJ1-1, with D unclear. This CDR3 has 17 amino acids. The germline CDR1 and CDR2 sequences are SGHTA and FQGNSA. V lost 1 base and J lost 0, with 15 bases in between. The full variable domain, completed using reference TRBV7-2 and TRBJ1-1, is GAGVSQSPSNKVTEKGKDVELRCDPISGHTALYWYRQSLGQGLEFLIYFQGNSAPDKSGLPSDRFSAERTGGSVSTLTIQRTQQEDSAVYLCASSLDGPLIMNTEAFFGQGTRLTVV.

This clonotype was counted only a few times. The chain is built from TRBV2 and TRBJ1-2; D ambiguous. The germline V and J ends were trimmed by 7 bases and 7 bases, with 19 bases remaining between them. CDR1 and CDR2 from the germline V gene are SNHLY and FYNNEI. The CDR3 spans 14 residues. CDR3 loop: CASTPRGPRVGYTF. DNA of the CDR3: TGTGCCAGCACTCCCCGAGGGCCACGGGTTGGCTACACCTTC.

The CDR3, as DNA: TGTGCCAGCAGTGAAGGAGCTCGCTCCTACAATGAGCAGTTCTTC. This gives the protein CASSEGARSYNEQFF. The rearrangement joins TRBV25-1 to TRBJ2-1; no firm D call. The V gene lost 2 bases and the J gene lost 0 bases, with 8 bases spanning the gap. Looked up from germline, CDR1 is MGHDK and CDR2 is SYGVNS. The CDR3 has 15 residues.

The chain couples TRBV2 to TRBJ2-3; 12 nucleotides align to TRBD2. J lost 5 bases, V lost 4 bases, and 7 bases had no gene match. The CDR3 sequence is 16 residues long. Germline V lookup: CDR1 SNHLY, CDR2 FYNNEI. The CDR3 sequence is CASSAGTSGQGDTQYF. DNA for the CDR3: TGTGCCAGCAGTGCCGGGACTAGCGGGCAAGGAGATACGCAGTATTTT.

This clonotype was picked up a small number of times. The V and J genes are TRBV7-4 and TRBJ1-1; 7 bases agree with TRBD1. The J segment lost 5 bases and the V segment lost 10 bases, leaving 13 bases of the junction unmatched. The CDR3 extends over 14 amino acids. Germline V gene sequence: CDR1 SGHVT, CDR2 SQSDAQ. The chain's CDR3 is CANPPQGGWTEAFF. In DNA form, the CDR3 reads TGTGCCAACCCTCCGCAGGGGGGGTGGACTGAAGCTTTCTTT.

This clonotype was picked up one time. The genes are TRBV12-3 or TRBV12-4 and TRBJ2-1; D may match TRBD1 or TRBD2 (5 bases each). Trimming stripped 3 bases from V and 10 bases from J, with 16 bases between. The CDR3 has 14 residues. Here the CDR3 reads CASSFDGATYEQFF. The CDR3 DNA is TGTGCCAGCAGTTTTGACGGGGCCACCTACGAGCAGTTCTTC.

DNA of the CDR3: TGTGCCAGCAGCCACAGTGGTGTTAGGGGGCGACCGTTAACTGAAGCTTTCTTT. It codes for CASSHSGVRGRPLTEAFF. The rearrangement uses TRBV6-2 or TRBV6-3 and TRBJ1-1, with 7 bases matching TRBD1. CDR3 length: 18 amino acids. Germline V gene sequence: CDR1 MNHEY, CDR2 SVGEGT. The trim removed 6 bases at V and 5 bases at J, leaving 21 bases unmatched.

Only a few counts were recorded for this clonotype. The chain joins TRBV6-5 to TRBJ2-1; a weak D match, TRBD2 (6 bases). This CDR3 region has 13 residues. Looked up from germline, CDR1 is MNHEY and CDR2 is SVGAGI. The V and J ends lost 10 bases and 4 bases respectively, with 14 bases between them. The CDR3 loop reads CATRAAGYNEQFF. DNA of the CDR3: TGTGCCACACGCGCGGCGGGGTACAATGAGCAGTTCTTC.

This clonotype has a handful of counts. The rearrangement links TRBV6-5 to TRBJ1-2, with TRBD1 matching over 7 bases. The CDR3 runs 14 residues. Germline CDR1 MNHEY, CDR2 SVGAGI. The V and J ends lost 0 bases and 2 bases, in that order; junction bases with no gene match: 0. The CDR3 is CASSYSGQNYGYTF. Here the CDR3 DNA reads TGTGCCAGCAGTTACTCGGGACAGAACTATGGCTACACCTTC.

The CDR3 loop reads CSVSPGQGAANNEQYF. The CDR3 bases are TGCAGTGTATCCCCCGGACAGGGGGCTGCCAACAATGAGCAGTACTTC. This sequence joins TRBV20-1 and TRBJ2-1, with 11 bases fitting TRBD1. With the DNA end fitting TRBJ2-7 better, the J assignment may be wrong. The V gene's germline CDR1 is DFQATT and CDR2 SNEGSKA (reference sequence). The CDR3 spans 16 residues.

The rearrangement links TRBV5-6 to TRBJ2-1; D is unclear. Trimming left V 0 bases short and J 0 bases short, with 10 bases between. CDR1 and CDR2 (germline): SGHDT, YYEEEE. The CDR3 length is 16 residues. CDR3 DNA sequence: TGTGCCAGCAGCTTGGCCGGGTTTAGCTCCTACAATGAGCAGTTCTTC. This sequence encodes CASSLAGFSSYNEQFF.

CDR3 in DNA: TGTGCCTGGAGTGTACAATTTACAGGGACGGGGAATCAGCCCCAGCATTTT. The encoded protein is CAWSVQFTGTGNQPQHF. V is TRBV30 and J is TRBJ1-5; TRBD1 might be the D (6 bases). CDR3 length: 17 amino acids. CDR1 is GTSNPN, CDR2 SVGIG, per germline (reference sequence). Trimming pared 0 bases from V and 4 bases from J, leaving 19 bases between.

The chain has TRBV20-1 and TRBJ1-5; D ambiguous. There are 13 residues in the CDR3. V was cut by 3 bases and J by 4 bases, with 10 bases left in between. CDR1 and CDR2 (germline): DFQATT, SNEGSKA (reference sequence). The CDR3 coding sequence is TGCAGTGCTAGGCACGGTCTTAATCAGCCCCAGCATTTT. This gives the protein CSARHGLNQPQHF.

Comment on this clonotype: At one of its ends the junction is not consistent with the germline gene, which may arise from a read error. V gene TRBV7-2 combines with J gene TRBJ1-2; D not resolved. Germline loops: CDR1 SGHTA, CDR2 FQGNSA. The CDR3 runs 15 residues. The CDR3 sequence is CAGSLEGSKAYGYTF. CDR3 DNA sequence: TGTGCCGGCAGCTTAGAAGGGTCCAAAGCCTATGGCTACACCTTC.

This clonotype was seen a handful of times. The rearrangement links TRBV3-1 to TRBJ1-1; TRBD1 matches 9 bases. CDR3 length: 16 residues. Germline V lookup: CDR1 LGHDT, CDR2 YNNKEL (reference sequence). V lost 6 bases to trimming and J lost 4 bases; unmatched junction nucleotides: 12. The CDR3 DNA is TGTGCCAGCAGGCCGTCCCCGGGACAGGGAACCACTGAAGCTTTCTTT. Protein sequence: CASRPSPGQGTTEAFF.